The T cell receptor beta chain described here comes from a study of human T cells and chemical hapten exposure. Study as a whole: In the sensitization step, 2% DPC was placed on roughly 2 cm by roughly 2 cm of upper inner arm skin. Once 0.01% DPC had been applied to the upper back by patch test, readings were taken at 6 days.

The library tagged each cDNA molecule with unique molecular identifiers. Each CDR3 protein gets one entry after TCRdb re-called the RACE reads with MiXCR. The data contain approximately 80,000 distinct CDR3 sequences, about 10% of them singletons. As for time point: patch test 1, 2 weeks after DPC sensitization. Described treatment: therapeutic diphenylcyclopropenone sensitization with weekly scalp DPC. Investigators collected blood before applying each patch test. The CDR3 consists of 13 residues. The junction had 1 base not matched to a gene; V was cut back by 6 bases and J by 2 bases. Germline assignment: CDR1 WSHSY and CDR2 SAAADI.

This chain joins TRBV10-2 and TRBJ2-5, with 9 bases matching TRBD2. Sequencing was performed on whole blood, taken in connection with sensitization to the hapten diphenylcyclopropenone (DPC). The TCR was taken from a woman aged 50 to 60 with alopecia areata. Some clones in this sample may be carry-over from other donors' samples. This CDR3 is CASRGLAQETQYF. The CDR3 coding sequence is TGCGCCAGCAGGGGACTAGCACAAGAGACCCAGTACTTC.